A few counts support the clone carrying this TCR beta chain. This entry belongs to a study of blood T cells in healthy people across ages. Primers used in a second PCR of roughly 6 to 11 cycles were a sample-barcoded 5' primer and a J-beta primer mix. Through a template-switch adaptor with 12 random nucleotides, each cDNA molecule received a tag. From the 5' RACE reads, TCRdb called clonotypes with MiXCR, one entry per CDR3 protein. The table includes approximately 1.5 million distinct CDR3 sequences, around 36% detected once. V lost 0 bases and J 6 bases, leaving 5 bases between the germline ends. Germline CDR1 LGHDT, CDR2 YNNKEL (reference sequence). This CDR3 is 12 amino acids long.

V usage is TRBV3-1 and J usage is TRBJ2-5, with D hard to call. The sequencing input was blood. The source of this sequence is a woman in her twenties or thirties in good health. DNA for the CDR3: TGTGCCAGCAGCCAAGAGGGAAAGACCCAGTACTTC. Translating gives CASSQEGKTQYF.